A selection of T cell receptor beta chains follows, all from one sample in a study of T-cell reconstitution after alpha-beta-depleted transplantation in children. TCRdb re-called the PCR reads with MiXCR, one entry per CDR3 protein. The sample shows hundreds of thousands of distinct CDR3 sequences, around 10% of them seen only once. This material consisted of peripheral blood, taken 180 days after TCRalphabeta/CD19-depleted stem cell transplant. These receptors were collected from a male patient aged 2-15 years who had a stem cell transplant for chronic granulomatous disease, so the T cells may come from the graft donor. The CDR3 runs from the conserved cysteine through the conserved F or W. Each record gives: D gene, J gene, clone size, V gene, CDR3 DNA, CDR3 protein. A D gene is named only where the DNA matches it firmly. For some rows the clone size is stated as once, few or many, or as a class when expanded; others skip it.

.	TRBJ2-5	many	TRBV12-3/TRBV12-4	TGTGCCAGCAGTTTTATCGGGACGAAGAGGGAGACCCAGTACTTC	CASSFIGTKRETQYF
TRBD1	TRBJ1-3	many	TRBV9	TGTGCCAGCAGCGCCAACCCAACAGGGGCTGGAAACACCATATATTTT	CASSANPTGAGNTIYF
.	TRBJ2-5	many	TRBV29-1	TGCAGCGTTGACAGCAAGGGGGTAGTGACCCAGTACTTC	CSVDSKGVVTQYF
.	TRBJ1-2	few	TRBV28	TGTGCCAGCAGTTCTCTCTTAAGTGGGTTTGGGAATGGCTACACCTTC	CASSSLLSGFGNGYTF
TRBD1	TRBJ2-7	many	TRBV7-9	TGTGCCAGCAGTCAGACTAACAGGGGAAAGGAATTC	CASSQTNRGKEF
TRBD2	TRBJ2-7	many	TRBV29-1	TGCAGCGTTGAGGGACTAGCGGGAGATTACGAGCAGTACTTC	CSVEGLAGDYEQYF
TRBD1	TRBJ1-5	many	TRBV28	TGTGCCAGCACCTCATGGGACAGTGACAATCAGCCCCAGCATTTT	CASTSWDSDNQPQHF
.	TRBJ2-4	many	TRBV5-5	TGTGCCAGCAGCTTGGTGGGTGTCGGGAAAAACATTCAGTACTTC	CASSLVGVGKNIQYF
.	TRBJ2-7	many	TRBV11-2	TGTGCCAGCAGCTATACAGGCCATGAGCAGTACTTC	CASSYTGHEQYF
TRBD2	TRBJ2-2	.	TRBV5-5	TGTGCCAGCAGCTTGCGGACTAGCGGGAGTAGGGACACCGGGGAGCTGTTTTTT	CASSLRTSGSRDTGELFF
TRBD2	TRBJ2-3	.	TRBV5-4	TGTGCCAGCAGCTTGGAATCTACGGGGGGGTCAACGCAGTATTTT	CASSLESTGGSTQYF
.	TRBJ1-6	many	TRBV5-5	TGTGCCAGCAGCTTGGATATGGCATTGGGCAATTCACCCCTCCACTTT	CASSLDMALGNSPLHF
.	TRBJ2-3	many	TRBV30	TGTGCCTGGAGTGGACAGCGGGCCCGGGTGGCAGATACGCAGTATTTT	CAWSGQRARVADTQYF